The next 8 T cell receptor beta chains were all read from a single sample in a study of T cell repertoires in cytomegalovirus infection. MiXCR, run by TCRdb on the reads, gives a single entry per CDR3 protein. The sample has roughly 640,000 distinct CDR3 sequences; 24% are singletons. The sequenced material came from CD8+ T cells from PBMCs. Receptors originate from a human donor in good health (CMV status not recorded). Some clones in this sample may be carry-over from other donors' samples.

The chain combines TRBV20-1 with TRBJ2-2, with TRBD2 as a possible D gene (7 bases). The CDR3 extends over 14 amino acids. Between the trimmed V and J ends, which lost 3 bases and 5 bases, there was a span of 13 bases. Germline CDR1 DFQATT, CDR2 SNEGSKA (reference sequence). The CDR3 bases are TGCAGTGCTAGGGGGGGGGCGCGAACCGGGGAGCTGTTTTTT. Protein product: CSARGGARTGELFF.

This clonotype has a handful of counts. This sequence joins TRBV5-1 and TRBJ2-1; D is unclear. Germline CDR1 and CDR2: SGHRS and YFSETQ. This CDR3 contains 15 residues. V lost 1 base and J 3 bases, leaving 11 bases between the germline ends. The CDR3 nucleotides read TGCGCCAGCAGCTTGAGTGGGTTTCGCTACAATGAGCAGTTCTTC. Amino acids: CASSLSGFRYNEQFF.

At least ten counts were recorded for this clonotype. This chain connects TRBV7-2 to TRBJ2-1, with D maybe TRBD2 (7 bases). The CDR3 covers 16 residues. Trimming took 5 bases from V and 0 from J, leaving 14 bases between them. Germline lookup yields CDR1 SGHTA and CDR2 FQGNSA. The DNA for the CDR3 is TGTGCCAGCAGCCCGGGGGGACATTTCTCCTACAATGAGCAGTTCTTC. Translation: CASSPGGHFSYNEQFF. Based on the CDR3 plus reference TRBV7-2 and TRBJ2-1, the full variable domain is GAGVSQSPSNKVTEKGKDVELRCDPISGHTALYWYRQSLGQGLEFLIYFQGNSAPDKSGLPSDRFSAERTGGSVSTLTIQRTQQEDSAVYLCASSPGGHFSYNEQFFGPGTRLTVL.

This clonotype has just a few counts. The chain links TRBV7-9 to TRBJ2-1, with D perhaps matching TRBD2 (5 bases). CDR3 length: 15 amino acids. Germline-derived CDR1 and CDR2 are SEHNR and FQNEAQ (reference sequence). Trimming cost V 2 bases and J 8 bases, with 16 bases left between them. The CDR3 spells CASSLRRARDDEQFF. CDR3 in DNA: TGTGCCAGCAGCTTACGGCGGGCCCGAGACGATGAGCAGTTCTTC. The complete variable domain, with remaining parts taken from reference TRBV7-9 and TRBJ2-1, reads DTGVSQNPRHKITKRGQNVTFRCDPISEHNRLYWYRQTLGQGPEFLTYFQNEAQLEKSRLLSDRFSAERPKGSFSTLEIQRTEQGDSAMYLCASSLRRARDDEQFFGPGTRLTVL.

Of note for this clonotype: A read error may be the cause here, since a much bigger clone is one base away. V usage is TRBV7-3 and J usage is TRBJ2-1; D might be TRBD1 (5 bases). CDR3 size: 15 residues. Germline lookup yields CDR1 SGHTA and CDR2 FQGTGA. CDR3 residues: CANSVDSSSYNEQFF. The CDR3 nucleotides are TGTGCCAACAGCGTCGACAGCAGCTCCTACAATGAGCAGTTCTTC.

The chain combines TRBV6-6 with TRBJ2-7, with D possibly called TRBD1 or TRBD2 (5 bases each). In germline, CDR1 is MNHNY, CDR2 SVGAGI (reference sequence). CDR3 size: 17 residues. V lost 2 bases to trimming and J lost 4 bases, with 21 bases between them. The chain's CDR3 is CASSYRVGRGKSYEQYV. Written as DNA, the CDR3 is TGTGCCAGCAGTTACAGAGTGGGACGGGGAAAATCATACGAGCAGTACGTC.

This clonotype was seen a few times. Since a much larger clone is just one base distant, this may be a read error. The chain couples TRBV19 to TRBJ1-1; a weak D match, TRBD1 (6 bases). The germline V gene has CDR1 LNHDA and CDR2 SQIVND (reference sequence). The CDR3 length is 12 residues. V was trimmed by 9 bases and J by 1 base, leaving 9 bases between them. The CDR3 here is CASGQWNTEAFF. In DNA, the CDR3 is TGTGCCAGCGGACAGTGGAACACTGAAGCTTTCTTT. Complete variable domain (other parts from reference TRBV19 and TRBJ1-1): DGGITQSPKYLFRKEGQNVTLSCEQNLNHDAMYWYRQDPGQGLRLIYYSQIVNDFQKGDIAEGYSVSREKKESFPLTVTSAQKNPTAFYLCASGQWNTEAFFGQGTRLTVV.

The CDR3 protein is CSAPRGYSYNEQFF. The CDR3 region has the DNA TGCAGTGCTCCCCGGGGTTACTCCTACAATGAGCAGTTCTTC. The gene calls are TRBV20-1 and TRBJ2-1, with TRBD2 as a possible D gene (5 bases). CDR1 and CDR2 from the germline V gene are DFQATT and SNEGSKA (reference sequence). Trimming took off 5 bases at V and 0 bases at J, with 11 bases between the two ends. This CDR3 is built from 14 residues.